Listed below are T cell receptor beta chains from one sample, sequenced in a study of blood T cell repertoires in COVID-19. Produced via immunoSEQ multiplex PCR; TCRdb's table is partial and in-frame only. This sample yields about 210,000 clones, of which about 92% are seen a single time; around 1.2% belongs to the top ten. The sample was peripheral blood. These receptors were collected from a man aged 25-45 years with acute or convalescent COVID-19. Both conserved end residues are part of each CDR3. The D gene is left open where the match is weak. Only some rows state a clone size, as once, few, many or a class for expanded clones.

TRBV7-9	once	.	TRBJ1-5	CASSWDRQANQPQHF	TGTGCCAGCAGTTGGGATAGACAGGCCAATCAGCCCCAGCATTTT
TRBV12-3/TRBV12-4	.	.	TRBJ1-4	CASSSPGWEKLFF	TGTGCCAGCAGCTCCCCGGGTTGGGAAAAACTGTTTTTT
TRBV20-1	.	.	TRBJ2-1	CSASRGGIRMGNEQFF	TGCAGTGCTAGTCGTGGCGGGATACGGATGGGGAATGAGCAGTTCTTC
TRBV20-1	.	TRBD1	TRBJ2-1	CSASRGQGRRVDYNEQFF	TGCAGTGCTAGTCGGGGACAGGGCCGTCGGGTCGACTACAATGAGCAGTTCTTC
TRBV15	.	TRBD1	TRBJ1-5	CATSTGTASQPQHF	TGTGCCACCAGCACTGGGACAGCCAGTCAGCCCCAGCATTTT
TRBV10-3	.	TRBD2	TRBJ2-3	CAISESTAGSNTQYF	TGTGCCATCAGTGAGTCGACAGCGGGGTCCAATACGCAGTATTTT
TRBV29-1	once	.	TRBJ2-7	CSGPGHYSYEQYF	TGCAGCGGCCCGGGACACTACTCCTACGAGCAGTACTTC
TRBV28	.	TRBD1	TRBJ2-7	CASRPGQRYEQYF	TGTGCCAGCAGACCGGGACAGCGCTACGAGCAGTACTTC
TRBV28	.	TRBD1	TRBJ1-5	CASTSTGPYQPQHF	TGTGCCAGCACCTCGACAGGGCCGTATCAGCCCCAGCATTTT
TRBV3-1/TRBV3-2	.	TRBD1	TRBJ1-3	CASSQAGTGGPDGNTIYF	TGTGCCAGCAGCCAAGCTGGGACAGGGGGACCTGACGGAAACACCATATATTTT
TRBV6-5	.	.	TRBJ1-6	CASRRQTIVNSPLHF	TGTGCCAGCAGACGACAGACGATCGTTAATTCACCCCTCCACTTT
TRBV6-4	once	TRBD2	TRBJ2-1	CASSDGGGISYNEQFF	TGTGCCAGCAGTGACGGGGGGGGTATATCCTACAATGAGCAGTTCTTC
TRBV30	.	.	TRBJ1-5	CAWSVRGNQPQHF	TGTGCCTGGAGTGTTCGGGGGAATCAGCCCCAGCATTTT
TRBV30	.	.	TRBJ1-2	CAWTGATSGQAF	TGTGCCTGGACAGGGGCGACCTCGGGGCAGGCCTTC
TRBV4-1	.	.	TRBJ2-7	CASSQVLLPYEQYF	TGCGCCAGCAGCCAAGTTCTCCTACCCTACGAGCAGTACTTC
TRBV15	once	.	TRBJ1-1	CATRGGLTMNTEAFF	TGTGCCACCCGGGGGGGGCTCACGATGAACACTGAAGCTTTCTTT
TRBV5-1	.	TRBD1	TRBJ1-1	CASSLYRGHTEAFF	TGCGCCAGCAGCTTGTACAGGGGGCACACTGAAGCTTTCTTT
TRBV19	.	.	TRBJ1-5	CASSAKAGNQPQHF	TGTGCCAGTAGTGCTAAAGCTGGTAATCAGCCCCAGCATTTT
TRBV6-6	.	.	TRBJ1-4	CASSYGARLDEKLFF	TGTGCCAGCAGTTATGGGGCGCGGCTAGATGAAAAACTGTTTTTT
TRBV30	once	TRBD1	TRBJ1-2	CAWSVEVGGRGYTF	TGTGCCTGGAGTGTAGAGGTAGGGGGCCGTGGCTACACCTTC
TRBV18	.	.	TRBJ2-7	CASSPLTHEQYF	TGTGCCAGCTCACCGTTGACTCACGAGCAGTACTTC
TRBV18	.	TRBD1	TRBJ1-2	CASSPLDRGDGYTF	TGTGCCAGCTCACCACTCGACAGGGGAGATGGCTACACCTTC
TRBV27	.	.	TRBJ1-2	CASSRQGLYYNYGYTF	TGTGCCAGCAGTAGACAAGGATTATATTATAACTATGGCTACACCTTC
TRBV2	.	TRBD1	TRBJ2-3	CASSGAGTGRTDTQYF	TGTGCCAGCAGTGGGGCCGGGACAGGGAGGACAGATACGCAGTATTTT
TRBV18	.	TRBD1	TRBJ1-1	CASSPKGAENTEAFF	TGTGCCAGCTCACCAAAGGGGGCGGAGAACACTGAAGCTTTCTTT
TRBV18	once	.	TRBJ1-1	CASSPEGRANTEAFF	TGTGCCAGCTCACCGGAGGGGCGCGCAAACACTGAAGCTTTCTTT
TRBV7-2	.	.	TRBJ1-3	CASSLEGVNTIYF	TGTGCCAGCAGCTTAGAAGGGGTAAACACCATATATTTT